Included here is one T cell receptor (beta chain) sequence, with context. A J-beta primer mix and a sample-barcoded 5' primer were used in a second PCR of about 7 to 12 cycles. TCRdb independently ran MiXCR on the 5' RACE reads; one entry per CDR3 protein. The data show 1.5 million to 2 million distinct CDR3 sequences, approximately 50% seen once. CDR3 length: 12 amino acids. Trimming pared 0 bases from V and 8 bases from J, leaving 7 bases between. The germline V gene encodes CDR1 SQVTM and CDR2 ANQGSEA. The data stem from a study of blood T cells in healthy people across ages. Study summary: Per two T cells, template switching captured roughly one barcoded beta molecule.

The specimen sequenced was blood. This clonotype originated in a woman between 40 and 50 years old in good health. The V call is TRBV29-1, the J call TRBJ1-4; possibly TRBD1 for D (5 bases). The CDR3 sequence is CSVEEGVEKLFF. Here the CDR3 DNA reads TGCAGCGTTGAAGAGGGGGTCGAAAAACTGTTTTTT.